The present entry profiles one T cell receptor (beta chain) with its context. The V gene end was trimmed by 4 bases and the J gene end by 5 bases; junction bases not matched to a gene: 5. This CDR3 has 14 amino acids. Germline V CDR1 and CDR2: SGDLS, YYNGEE. This entry comes from a study of blood T cell repertoires in COVID-19. Background on the study: Sites across the United States, Italy and Spain contributed samples from acute and convalescent COVID-19. PBMCs, B-cell-depleted T cells, or T cells were the source of the cDNA or gDNA that made up the material.

Original processing methods: Amplifying reference gene primers gave estimates of nucleated cell counts. The repertoire was sequenced with immunoSEQ multiplex PCR; TCRdb's copy has only in-frame clones and lacks some. The DNA gave D and trimming, while V, J and clone size come from that table. This sample yields some 170,000 clones, of which about three quarters are seen a single time; less than 30% belongs to the top ten. The sample was peripheral blood. V gene TRBV9 combines with J gene TRBJ2-2, with 7 bases fitting TRBD1. The sequence derives from a woman in her 70s with acute or convalescent COVID-19. The CDR3 is CASSIRQGTGELFF. The CDR3 bases are TGTGCCAGCAGCATTAGACAGGGAACCGGGGAGCTGTTTTTT.